These 30 T cell receptor beta chains originate from one sample sequenced in a study of blood T cell repertoires in COVID-19 (dated by TCRdb to 2020 to 2021). The library was prepared using the immunoSEQ multiplex PCR assay. TCRdb re-hosts the immuneACCESS table, in-frame sequences only. Its copies lack some clones; in the studies checked, an unresolved V gene accounts for under half of them, and the cause for the rest is not known. The sample contains 60,000 to 90,000 clones, 65% to 85% of them found a single time. The top ten clonotypes cover over 5.5% of the sample. The material sequenced was peripheral blood. Every receptor here comes from a man in his sixties with active or convalescent COVID-19.

V and J are TRBV5-1 and TRBJ2-2; tentatively, D is TRBD2 (6 bases). V lost 0 bases and J 4 bases, leaving 10 bases between the germline ends. The germline CDR1 and CDR2 sequences are SGHRS and YFSETQ. The CDR3 sequence is 15 residues long. Here the CDR3 DNA reads TGCGCCAGCAGCTTGGGGGACTTATCCACCGGGGAGCTGTTTTTT. Its translation: CASSLGDLSTGELFF.

This chain links TRBV5-6 with TRBJ1-1, with TRBD1 matching 9 bases. The junction had 12 bases not matched to a gene; V was cut back by 0 bases and J by 3 bases. The V gene's germline CDR1 is SGHDT and CDR2 YYEEEE. The CDR3 runs 18 residues. The CDR3 region has the DNA TGTGCCAGCAGCTTGGGGGCCGATACCGGGACAGGGTACACTGAAGCTTTCTTT. Its translation is CASSLGADTGTGYTEAFF.

This rearrangement joins TRBV6-5 to TRBJ1-1; 8 bases are a match to TRBD1. V shed 6 bases and J 5 bases; nucleotides not matched to a gene: 5. Germline CDR1 and CDR2: MNHEY and SVGAGI. There are 13 residues in the CDR3. The CDR3 nucleotides read TGTGCCAGCAGGAGGACAGGGCTGACTGAAGCTTTCTTT. The encoded protein is CASRRTGLTEAFF.

This chain joins TRBV9 and TRBJ2-3, with 7 bases lining up with TRBD2. The germline V gene has CDR1 SGDLS and CDR2 YYNGEE. This CDR3 comprises 13 residues. V was pared by 4 bases and J by 8 bases, with 7 bases of the junction left unmatched. CDR3 nucleotide sequence: TGTGCCAGCAGCCATACACCGGGAGGTACGCAGTATTTT. It codes for CASSHTPGGTQYF.

This clone has just one count. The gene calls are TRBV29-1 and TRBJ1-3; D is ambiguous. Germline lookup yields CDR1 SQVTM and CDR2 ANQGSEA. V lost 7 bases, J lost 0 bases, and 7 bases lay in between. This CDR3 is 12 amino acids long. CDR3 coding DNA: TGCAGCGGGGAGAGCTCTGGAAACACCATATATTTT. It codes for CSGESSGNTIYF.

V is TRBV30 and J is TRBJ1-1, with 7 bases matching TRBD1. After removal of 4 bases from V and 3 bases from J, the junction contained 8 bases not matched to a gene. This CDR3 has 14 amino acids. Germline CDR1 is GTSNPN and CDR2 is SVGIG (reference sequence). The CDR3 protein is CAWTTDRLYTEAFF. CDR3 DNA sequence: TGTGCCTGGACCACGGACAGGTTATACACTGAAGCTTTCTTT.

The chain couples TRBV7-3 to TRBJ1-1, with a weak D call TRBD1 (6 bases). The V end was cut by 3 bases, the J end by 10 bases, with 24 bases between. The CDR3 covers 16 residues. CDR1 is SGHTA, CDR2 FQGTGA, per germline. For the CDR3, the DNA is TGTGCCAGCAGCTTCCGCAGGGGTGGTGGTACTAGTGTAGCTTTCTTT. Translating gives CASSFRRGGGTSVAFF.

This rearrangement joins TRBV4-1 to TRBJ2-3, with a possible D match to TRBD2 (5 bases). Per germline, CDR1 MGHRA and CDR2 YSYEKL. Deletions cut 4 bases from V and 4 bases from J, with 9 bases between. The CDR3 length is 13 residues. CDR3 sequence reads: CASSPVRADTQYF. The DNA for the CDR3 is TGCGCCAGCAGCCCGGTGCGGGCAGATACGCAGTATTTT.

The rearrangement links TRBV6-6 to TRBJ2-1, with 8 bases matching TRBD2. J gave up 8 bases and V 7 bases, and 7 bases lay outside the gene matches. In germline, CDR1 is MNHNY, CDR2 SVGAGI (reference sequence). This CDR3 contains 13 residues. In DNA form, the CDR3 reads TGTGCCAGCAAAACGGGGGGGCTGGATGAGCAGTTCTTC. It encodes CASKTGGLDEQFF.

The genes are TRBV7-2 and TRBJ2-2; TRBD1 agrees at 11 bases. Trimming took 5 bases from V and 6 from J; bases not matched to a gene: 8. CDR3 length equals 16 residues. Germline V gene lookup returns CDR1 SGHTA and CDR2 FQGNSA. In DNA, the CDR3 is TGTGCCAGCAGCATAATGGACAGGGGGCTGGCCGGGGAGCTGTTTTTT. Its protein is CASSIMDRGLAGELFF.

V usage is TRBV6-5 and J usage is TRBJ1-1, with D possibly matching TRBD1 (5 bases). Trimming pared 6 bases from V and 1 base from J, leaving 15 bases between. The germline CDR1 and CDR2 sequences are MNHEY and SVGAGI. The CDR3 is 15 amino acids. CDR3 sequence: CASRNPQTANTEAFF. The CDR3 region has the DNA TGTGCCAGCAGGAATCCCCAGACAGCGAACACTGAAGCTTTCTTT.

The chain is built from TRBV5-1 and TRBJ2-7; D is unclear. V lost 4 bases and J 9 bases, leaving 23 bases between the germline ends. Germline CDR1 reads SGHRS; CDR2 reads YFSETQ. The CDR3 has 15 residues. The CDR3: CASSPTVDRGSRQYF. In DNA, the CDR3 is TGCGCCAGCAGCCCCACCGTGGATCGAGGTAGTAGGCAGTACTTC.

This chain links TRBV29-1 with TRBJ1-2; 7 bases line up with TRBD1. Germline V gives CDR1 SQVTM, CDR2 ANQGSEA. CDR3 size: 12 residues. Trimming took 6 bases from V and 4 from J; bases not matched to a gene: 5. CDR3: CSVVDRIYGYTF. The CDR3 bases are TGCAGCGTCGTGGACAGGATCTATGGCTACACCTTC. The full variable domain, completed using reference TRBV29-1 and TRBJ1-2, is SAVISQKPSRDICQRGTSLTIQCQVDSQVTMMFWYRQQPGQSLTLIATANQGSEATYESGFVIDKFPISRPNLTFSTLTVSNMSPEDSSIYLCSVVDRIYGYTFGSGTRLTVV.

The V gene is TRBV10-3, the J gene TRBJ2-5; the D is unclear. Germline CDR1 reads ENHRY; CDR2 reads SYGVKD. V gave up 7 bases and J gave up 5 bases, with 17 bases separating them. There are 14 residues in the CDR3. As DNA, the CDR3 is TGTGCCATCACCCCGGTGCCGCGGCGGGAGACCCAGTACTTC. It specifies CAITPVPRRETQYF.

The rearrangement joins TRBV3-1 (or the pseudogene TRBV3-2) to TRBJ2-3; D perhaps matches TRBD2 (7 bases). In germline, CDR1 is LGHDT, CDR2 YNNKEL (reference sequence). Between the trimmed V and J ends, which lost 2 bases and 5 bases, there was a span of 23 bases. CDR3 length equals 18 residues. Written as DNA, the CDR3 is TGTGCCAGCAGCCAACACCCAGGCGGGGGCCCCCTGGGAGATACGCAGTATTTT. Residues: CASSQHPGGGPLGDTQYF.

The genes are TRBV4-3 and TRBJ1-2, with 9 nucleotides matching TRBD1. This CDR3 spans 13 amino acids. The ends lost 1 base at V and 10 bases at J; junction bases unmatched: 4. Germline assignment: CDR1 LGHNA and CDR2 YSLEER. The CDR3 bases are TGCGCCAGCAGCCAAGGGACAGGGGTAGACTACACCTTC. Translating gives CASSQGTGVDYTF.

The chain recombines TRBV4-3 with TRBJ1-6; TRBD1 might be the D (5 bases). The CDR3 spans 15 residues. Germline CDR1 reads LGHNA; CDR2 reads YSLEER. V was pared by 4 bases and J by 7 bases, with 14 bases between. The DNA of the CDR3 is TGCGCCAGCAGCCCCGGGGGGACGGGAAATTCACCCCTCCACTTT. Its translation: CASSPGGTGNSPLHF.

The CDR3 region has the DNA TGCAGTGCTAGATCTAGGGGGGAGCTGTTTTTT. Amino acid sequence: CSARSRGELFF. The rearrangement links TRBV20-1 to TRBJ2-2; D ambiguous. CDR1 and CDR2 (germline): DFQATT, SNEGSKA (reference sequence). CDR3 length equals 11 residues. The V end lost 2 bases, the J end lost 8 bases, and 6 bases lay between the germline ends.

This chain links TRBV7-9 with TRBJ2-1, with TRBD1 matching 8 bases. This CDR3 region has 15 residues. CDR1 is SEHNR, CDR2 FQNEAQ, per germline (reference sequence). The J segment lost 0 bases and the V segment lost 4 bases, leaving 2 bases of the junction unmatched. CDR3 sequence: CASSYTGGSYNEQFF. DNA for the CDR3: TGTGCCAGCAGCTACACAGGGGGCTCCTACAATGAGCAGTTCTTC.

The chain has TRBV6-5 and TRBJ1-4, with TRBD1 as a possible D gene (5 bases). Per the germline V gene, CDR1 is MNHEY and CDR2 is SVGAGI. This CDR3 spans 15 amino acids. Trimming pared 5 bases from V and 8 bases from J, leaving 18 bases between. Here the CDR3 DNA reads TGTGCCAGCAGTCGTGGGGGGATTAAGGGCGAAAAACTGTTTTTT. Translated: CASSRGGIKGEKLFF.

This chain uses TRBV3-1 (or the pseudogene TRBV3-2) with TRBJ2-4; 11 bases match TRBD2. Germline values: CDR1 LGHDT, CDR2 YNNKEL (reference sequence). The CDR3 contains 22 residues. With V trimmed by 4 bases and J by 0 bases, 20 bases remained unmatched. The CDR3, as DNA: TGTGCCAGCAGCCCCCACATACTACTAGCGGGGGCTAAAAAAATAGCCAAAAACATTCAGTACTTC. It translates to CASSPHILLAGAKKIAKNIQYF.

The rearrangement links TRBV5-6 to TRBJ2-5, with a weak D call TRBD1 (5 bases). From germline, CDR1 is SGHDT and CDR2 YYEEEE. The V gene lost 4 bases and the J gene lost 7 bases, with 14 bases spanning the gap. The CDR3 runs 13 residues. The CDR3 reads CASSPRRGVTQYF. CDR3 coding DNA: TGTGCCAGCAGCCCTCGAAGGGGCGTGACCCAGTACTTC.

The CDR3 reads CASSLGQVLHEQYF. In nucleotides, the CDR3 is TGTGCCAGCAGCCTGGGACAGGTGCTCCACGAGCAGTACTTC. The rearrangement links TRBV13 to TRBJ2-7, with 8 bases aligning to TRBD1. Germline CDR1 reads PRHDT; CDR2 reads FYEKMQ (reference sequence). Trimming took 5 bases from V and 5 from J; bases not matched to a gene: 8. The CDR3 runs 14 residues.

V gene TRBV7-2 combines with J gene TRBJ2-3, with D tentatively TRBD2 (6 bases). In germline, CDR1 is SGHTA, CDR2 FQGNSA. The CDR3 contains 15 residues. With 2 bases removed from V and 4 bases from J, the gap between germline ends came to 13 bases. CDR3 region: CASSLISGRPDTQYF. CDR3 DNA: TGTGCCAGCAGCTTAATTAGCGGAAGACCAGATACGCAGTATTTT.

The J gene is TRBJ2-3, the V gene TRBV7-6; TRBD2 might be the D (6 bases). Germline V CDR1 and CDR2: SGHVS, FNYEAQ. CDR3 length equals 15 residues. With 3 bases removed from V and 0 bases from J, the gap between germline ends came to 10 bases. CDR3 coding DNA: TGTGCCAGCAGCTTTCGGAGGGAAAGCACAGATACGCAGTATTTT. As protein: CASSFRRESTDTQYF.

This clone has a single count. This sequence joins TRBV29-1 and TRBJ1-5; 9 nucleotides align to TRBD1. The ends lost 7 bases at V and 5 bases at J; junction bases unmatched: 9. In germline, CDR1 is SQVTM, CDR2 ANQGSEA. CDR3 length equals 14 residues. The CDR3 coding sequence is TGCAGCGCAGGGACAGGGTCTAGGGATCAGCCCCAGCATTTT. It translates to CSAGTGSRDQPQHF.

The CDR3 loop reads CASSLERTGANSPLHF. CDR3 DNA sequence: TGTGCCAGCTCACTTGAGAGGACAGGGGCGAATTCACCCCTCCACTTT. The chain joins TRBV18 to TRBJ1-6; 9 bases map to TRBD1. CDR3 length equals 16 residues. CDR1 is KGHSH, CDR2 LQKENI, per germline. The J segment lost 7 bases and the V segment lost 4 bases, leaving 8 bases of the junction unmatched.

The V and J genes are TRBV29-1 and TRBJ2-5; 11 nucleotides line up with TRBD2. This CDR3 has 15 amino acids. V shed 1 base, J shed 6 bases, and the junction held 7 bases outside the gene matches. The germline V gene encodes CDR1 SQVTM and CDR2 ANQGSEA. CDR3 in amino acids: CSVEGGRLAGKTQYF. Here the CDR3 DNA reads TGCAGCGTTGAAGGGGGCCGACTAGCGGGAAAGACCCAGTACTTC.

J is TRBJ2-7 and V is TRBV6-5; the match to TRBD1 covers 8 bases. This CDR3 region has 14 residues. The V and J ends lost 5 bases and 6 bases, in that order; junction bases with no gene match: 9. Germline V gene sequence: CDR1 MNHEY, CDR2 SVGAGI. In DNA form, the CDR3 reads TGTGCCAGCAGTACGGACAGGGAGAGTGGCGAGCAGTACTTC. Translated: CASSTDRESGEQYF.

The rearrangement uses TRBV5-4 and TRBJ2-2; 11 bases are shared with TRBD2. V was clipped by 1 base and J by 4 bases; unmatched bases: 3. Germline lookup yields CDR1 SGHNT and CDR2 YYREEE (reference sequence). This CDR3 is built from 16 residues. CDR3 loop: CASSLKLAGGTGELFF. The CDR3 nucleotides read TGTGCCAGCAGCTTGAAGCTAGCGGGGGGCACCGGGGAGCTGTTTTTT. Based on the CDR3 plus reference TRBV5-4 and TRBJ2-2, the full variable domain is ETGVTQSPTHLIKTRGQQVTLRCSSQSGHNTVSWYQQALGQGPQFIFQYYREEENGRGNFPPRFSGLQFPNYSSELNVNALELDDSALYLCASSLKLAGGTGELFFGEGSRLTVL.